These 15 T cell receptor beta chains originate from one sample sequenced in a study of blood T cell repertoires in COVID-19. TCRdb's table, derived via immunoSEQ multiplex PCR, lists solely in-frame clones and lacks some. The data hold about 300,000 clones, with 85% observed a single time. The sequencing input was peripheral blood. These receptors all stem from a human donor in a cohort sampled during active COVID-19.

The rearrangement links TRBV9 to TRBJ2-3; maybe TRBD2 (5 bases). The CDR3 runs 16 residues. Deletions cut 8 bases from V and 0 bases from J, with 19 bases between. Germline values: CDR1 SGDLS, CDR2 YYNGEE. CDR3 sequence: CARDSNMTPSTDTQYF. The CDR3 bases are TGTGCCAGGGACTCCAACATGACCCCTAGCACAGATACGCAGTATTTT. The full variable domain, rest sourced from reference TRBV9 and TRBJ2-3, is DSGVTQTPKHLITATGQRVTLRCSPRSGDLSVYWYQQSLDQGLQFLIQYYNGEERAKGNILERFSAQQFPDLHSELNLSSLELGDSALYFCARDSNMTPSTDTQYFGPGTRLTVL.

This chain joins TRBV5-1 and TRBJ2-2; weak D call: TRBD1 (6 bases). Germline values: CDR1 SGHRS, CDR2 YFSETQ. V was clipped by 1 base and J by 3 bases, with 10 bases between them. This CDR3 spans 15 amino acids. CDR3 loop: CASSLIRGDTGELFF. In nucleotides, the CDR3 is TGCGCCAGCAGCTTGATCAGGGGAGACACCGGGGAGCTGTTTTTT.

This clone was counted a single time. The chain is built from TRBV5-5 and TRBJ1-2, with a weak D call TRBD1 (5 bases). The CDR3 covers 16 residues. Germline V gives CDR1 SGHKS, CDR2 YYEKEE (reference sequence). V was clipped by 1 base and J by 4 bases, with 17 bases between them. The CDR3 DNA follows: TGTGCCAGCAGCTTGTTGGTAGGGGTCCGAACCTATGGCTACACCTTC. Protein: CASSLLVGVRTYGYTF.

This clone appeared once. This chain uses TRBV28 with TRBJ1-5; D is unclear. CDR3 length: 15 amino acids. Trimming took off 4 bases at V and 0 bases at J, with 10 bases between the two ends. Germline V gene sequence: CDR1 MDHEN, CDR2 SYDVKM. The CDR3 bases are TGTGCCAGCAGTTCCCCGGCGGGTAGCAATCAGCCCCAGCATTTT. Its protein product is CASSSPAGSNQPQHF.

CDR3 coding DNA: TGTGCCAGCAGCTACATGACCTACGAGCAGTACTTC. Protein sequence: CASSYMTYEQYF. The chain joins TRBV13 to TRBJ2-7; D gene uncertain. CDR1 and CDR2 (germline): PRHDT, FYEKMQ (reference sequence). The V end lost 4 bases, the J end lost 2 bases, and 6 bases lay between the germline ends. CDR3 length: 12 amino acids.

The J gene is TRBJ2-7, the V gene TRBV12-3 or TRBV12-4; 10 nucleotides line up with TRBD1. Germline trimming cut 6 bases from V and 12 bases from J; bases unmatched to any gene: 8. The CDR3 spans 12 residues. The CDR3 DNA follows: TGTGCCAGCAGCCCCGGACAGGGGGATGTGTACTTC. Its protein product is CASSPGQGDVYF.

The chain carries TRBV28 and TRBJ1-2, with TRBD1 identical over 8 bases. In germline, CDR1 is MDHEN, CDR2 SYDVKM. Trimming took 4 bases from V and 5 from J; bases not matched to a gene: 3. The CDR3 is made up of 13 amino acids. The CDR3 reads CASSSGQGYGYTF. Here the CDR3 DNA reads TGTGCCAGCAGTTCCGGACAGGGTTATGGCTACACCTTC.

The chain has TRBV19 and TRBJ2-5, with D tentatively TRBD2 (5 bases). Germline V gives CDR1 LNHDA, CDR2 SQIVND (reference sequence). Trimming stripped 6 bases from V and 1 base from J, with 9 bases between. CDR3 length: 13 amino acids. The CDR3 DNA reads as TGTGCCAGTAGGGGAGCTGCCCAAGAGACCCAGTACTTC. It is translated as CASRGAAQETQYF. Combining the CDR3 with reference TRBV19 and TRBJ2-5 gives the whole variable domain DGGITQSPKYLFRKEGQNVTLSCEQNLNHDAMYWYRQDPGQGLRLIYYSQIVNDFQKGDIAEGYSVSREKKESFPLTVTSAQKNPTAFYLCASRGAAQETQYFGPGTRLLVL.

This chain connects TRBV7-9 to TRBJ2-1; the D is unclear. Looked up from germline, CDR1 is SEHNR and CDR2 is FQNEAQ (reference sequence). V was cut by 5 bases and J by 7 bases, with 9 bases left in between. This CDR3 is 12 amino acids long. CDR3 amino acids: CASSQGANEQFF. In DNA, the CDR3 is TGTGCCAGCAGCCAAGGAGCGAATGAGCAGTTCTTC.

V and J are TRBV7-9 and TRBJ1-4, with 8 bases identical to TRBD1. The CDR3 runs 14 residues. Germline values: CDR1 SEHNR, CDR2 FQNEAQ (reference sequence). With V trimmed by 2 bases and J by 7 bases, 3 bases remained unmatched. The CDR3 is CASSLQGAGEKLFF. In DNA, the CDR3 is TGTGCCAGCAGCTTACAGGGGGCTGGTGAAAAACTGTTTTTT.

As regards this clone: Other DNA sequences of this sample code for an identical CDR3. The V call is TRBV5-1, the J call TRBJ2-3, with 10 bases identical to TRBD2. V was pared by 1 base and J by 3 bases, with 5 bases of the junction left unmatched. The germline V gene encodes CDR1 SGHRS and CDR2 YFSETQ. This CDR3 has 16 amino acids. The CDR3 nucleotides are TGCGCCAGCAGCTTGTTTAGGACTAGCGGAACAGATACGCAGTATTTT. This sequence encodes CASSLFRTSGTDTQYF. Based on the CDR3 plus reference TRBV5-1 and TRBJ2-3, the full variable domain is KAGVTQTPRYLIKTRGQQVTLSCSPISGHRSVSWYQQTPGQGLQFLFEYFSETQRNKGNFPGRFSGRQFSNSRSEMNVSTLELGDSALYLCASSLFRTSGTDTQYFGPGTRLTVL.

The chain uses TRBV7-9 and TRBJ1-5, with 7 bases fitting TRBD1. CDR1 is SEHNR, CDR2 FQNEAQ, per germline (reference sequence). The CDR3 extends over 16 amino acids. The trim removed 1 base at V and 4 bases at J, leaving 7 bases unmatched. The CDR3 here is CASSLGTRDSNQPQHF. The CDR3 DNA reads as TGTGCCAGCAGCTTAGGGACGCGGGACAGTAATCAGCCCCAGCATTTT.

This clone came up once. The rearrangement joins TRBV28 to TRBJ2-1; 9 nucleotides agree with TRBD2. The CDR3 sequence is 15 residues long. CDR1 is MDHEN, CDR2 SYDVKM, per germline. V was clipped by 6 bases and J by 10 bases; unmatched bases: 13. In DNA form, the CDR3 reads TGTGCCAGCAGCCCCACCTTAGCGGGAGCACAGGAGCAGTTCTTC. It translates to CASSPTLAGAQEQFF.

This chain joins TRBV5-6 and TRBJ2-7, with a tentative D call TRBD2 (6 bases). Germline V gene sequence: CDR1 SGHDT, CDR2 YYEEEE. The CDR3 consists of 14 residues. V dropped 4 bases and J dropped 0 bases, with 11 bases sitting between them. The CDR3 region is CASSPSGYSYEQYF. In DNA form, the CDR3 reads TGTGCCAGCAGCCCCAGCGGGTACTCCTACGAGCAGTACTTC.

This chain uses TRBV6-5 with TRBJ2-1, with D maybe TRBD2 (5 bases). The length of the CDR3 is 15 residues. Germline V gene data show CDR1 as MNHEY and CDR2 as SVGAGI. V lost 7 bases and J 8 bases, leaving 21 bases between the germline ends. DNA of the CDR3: TGTGCCAGCATCCTTCGGGGTGGGAGTAGGGATGAGCAGTTCTTC. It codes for CASILRGGSRDEQFF.